These T cell receptor beta chains were read from a single sample in a study of tumor-infiltrating lymphocytes in primary liver carcinoma. TCRdb passed the multiplex PCR reads through MiXCR, listing each CDR3 protein once. This sample has 100,000 or so distinct CDR3 sequences; roughly 80% occur once, and the top ten carry about 20%. Sequenced sample: liver tumor tissue from sampling region 3. All receptors come from a man aged 35-49 years with primary liver carcinoma and hepatitis B virus infection. Each CDR3 is given with its conserved first and last residue. A D gene is named only where the DNA matches it firmly. Only part of the rows carry a size: once, few, many, or a class if the clone is expanded.

V gene	J gene	D gene	clone size	CDR3 protein	CDR3 DNA
TRBV5-6	TRBJ2-1	NA	NA	CTSSFKGEGRYNEQFF	TGTACCAGCAGCTTTAAGGGGGAGGGCCGATACAATGAGCAGTTCTTC
TRBV4-3	TRBJ1-5	NA	once	CAGIQDQGGGKPQHF	TGCGCCGGCATCCAAGATCAGGGAGGGGGAAAGCCCCAGCATTTT
TRBV30	TRBJ1-1	NA	NA	CAWSAGTAGMTETFF	TGCGCCTGGAGTGCGGGGACGGCCGGAATGACTGAAACTTTCTTT
TRBV11-2	TRBJ1-4	NA	NA	CASTMTPGGTNEKLFF	TGTGCCAGCACGATGACTCCAGGAGGAACAAATGAAAAACTGTTTTTT
TRBV28	TRBJ2-7	TRBD2	NA	CASSLRTSVMLREQYF	TGTGCAAGCAGTTTAAGGACTAGCGTGATGTTGCGCGAGCAGTACTTC
TRBV6-2/TRBV6-3	TRBJ2-5	NA	NA	CTSSSNSWETQYF	TGTACCAGCAGTTCCAACTCCTGGGAGACCCAGTACTTC
TRBV6-2/TRBV6-3	TRBJ2-1	TRBD2	NA	CASKECGRTEQFF	TGTGCCAGCAAAGAATGCGGGAGGACCGAGCAGTTCTTC
TRBV6-2/TRBV6-3	TRBJ2-5	NA	NA	CASSLNGRQETQYF	TGTGCCAGCAGCCTGAATGGCCGCCAAGAGACCCAGTACTTC
TRBV29-1	TRBJ1-4	NA	NA	CSLEVWTLRGEKLFF	TGCAGCCTTGAAGTTTGGACCCTGAGGGGTGAAAAACTGTTTTTT
TRBV5-4	TRBJ2-1	NA	NA	CVSSSTAASSYNEQFF	TGTGTCAGCAGCTCCACTGCTGCTAGCTCCTACAATGAGCAGTTCTTC
TRBV21-1	TRBJ2-7	NA	NA	CASILGQGKPYEQYF	TGTGCTAGCATACTAGGGCAGGGCAAACCCTACGAGCAGTACTTC
TRBV6-6	TRBJ1-2	NA	NA	CASRLTGGREGYTF	TGTGCAAGCCGACTTACGGGGGGCAGGGAAGGCTACACCTTC
TRBV19	TRBJ1-1	TRBD1	few	CASSYRSGGEAFF	TGTGCCAGTAGCTATAGGTCAGGGGGAGAAGCTTTCTTT
TRBV11-2	TRBJ1-5	NA	NA	CANSLVGVTGSNQPPHF	TGTGCCAACAGCTTAGTAGGGGTAACAGGGAGCAATCAGCCTCCGCATTTT
TRBV7-3	TRBJ2-1	TRBD2	few	CASSSLAGGYNEQFF	TGTGCCAGCAGCTCACTAGCGGGAGGGTACAATGAGCAGTTCTTC
TRBV29-1	TRBJ1-1	NA	NA	CSVDGGWGMRSETFF	TGCAGCGTCGACGGGGGGTGGGGGATGAGGTCTGAAACTTTCTTT
TRBV29-1	TRBJ1-1	NA	NA	CNVSNRGGTETFF	TGCAACGTCTCGAATCGGGGGGGAACTGAAACCTTCTTT
TRBV6-1	TRBJ2-7	NA	NA	CASCEGPNSYEQYF	TGTGCCAGCTGTGAAGGCCCCAACTCCTACGAGCAGTACTTC
TRBV4-3	TRBJ2-1	TRBD1	NA	CASSQETRGWYNEEFF	TGCGCCAGCAGTCAAGAAACCAGGGGGTGGTACAATGAGGAGTTCTTC
TRBV4-2	TRBJ2-7	NA	NA	CAGSQESTGREQYF	TGTGCCGGCAGCCAAGAAAGTACCGGCAGGGAGCAGTACTTC
TRBV29-1	TRBJ2-3	NA	NA	CSVSGAGVSDTHYF	TGCAGCGTTTCCGGGGCAGGGGTGTCAGATACGCATTATTTT
TRBV6-2/TRBV6-3	TRBJ1-5	TRBD1	NA	CASRRTGNNQAQHF	TGTGCCAGCAGAAGGACAGGGAATAATCAGGCCCAGCATTTT
TRBV28	TRBJ1-2	NA	NA	CTSSDGSTRGYTF	TGTACCAGCAGTGACGGATCTACTCGAGGCTACACCTTC
TRBV29-1	TRBJ2-3	TRBD1	NA	CSVGDSRRPDTQYF	TGCAGCGTGGGGGACAGCAGGAGACCAGATACGCAGTATTTT
TRBV5-1	TRBJ2-1	NA	many	CASSLYSGEQFF	TGCGCCAGCAGCTTGTATAGCGGTGAGCAGTTCTTC
TRBV12-3/TRBV12-4	TRBJ2-1	NA	NA	CASSFTSRIRSYDEQFF	TGTGCCAGCAGTTTCACTAGCAGGATAAGGTCCTACGATGAGCAGTTCTTC
TRBV4-2	TRBJ1-5	NA	NA	CASSEAAGAANQPQHF	TGTGCCAGCAGCGAGGCGGCGGGGGCAGCCAATCAGCCCCAGCACTTT
TRBV7-3	TRBJ2-6	TRBD2	NA	CASSSSGTSGSIAGANVLTF	TGTGCCAGCAGCTCGTCCGGGACTAGCGGGAGTATCGCTGGGGCCAACGTCCTGACTTTC
TRBV12-3/TRBV12-4	TRBJ2-1	TRBD1	NA	CVSSLWQGVNEQFF	TGTGTCAGCAGTTTATGGCAGGGGGTTAATGAGCAGTTCTTC
TRBV4-2	TRBJ2-1	NA	NA	CANSQRGLDNEQSF	TGTGCCAACAGCCAAAGGGGACTTGACAATGAGCAGTCCTTC
TRBV5-5	TRBJ2-1	TRBD2	NA	CASNSLGTSGGNEQFF	TGTGCAAGCAACTCCTTAGGGACTAGCGGCGGGAATGAGCAGTTCTTC
TRBV6-6	TRBJ1-2	TRBD1	NA	CASSLLGTGDAGGYGYTF	TGTGCCAGCAGTTTATTGGGGACAGGGGACGCAGGGGGCTATGGCTACACCTTC
TRBV29-1	TRBJ2-3	NA	once	CSVEIVGVRTDTQYF	TGCAGCGTTGAGATAGTGGGAGTGAGGACAGATACGCAGTATTTT
TRBV5-5	TRBJ2-5	NA	NA	CTSSLGTWTQYF	TGTACCAGCAGCTTGGGTACATGGACCCAGTACTTC
TRBV6-5	TRBJ2-7	TRBD1	medium-sized	CASSFGQGRAYEQYF	TGTGCCAGCAGTTTTGGACAGGGAAGAGCCTACGAGCAGTACTTC
TRBV28	TRBJ2-7	NA	NA	CANSFQVNSYEQYF	TGTGCCAACAGTTTCCAGGTAAACTCATACGAGCAGTACTTC
TRBV29-1	TRBJ1-1	NA	NA	CSAQSQKNTETFF	TGTAGTGCTCAGAGCCAGAAGAACACTGAAACTTTCTTT
TRBV29-1	TRBJ1-5	NA	NA	CSAGGGVIQPQHF	TGCAGCGCCGGGGGGGGAGTGATTCAGCCCCAGCATTTT
TRBV12-3/TRBV12-4	TRBJ2-3	TRBD2	NA	CASSPTLTSGSVLDTQYF	TGTGCCAGCAGTCCAACATTGACTAGCGGGAGTGTATTAGATACGCAGTATTTT
TRBV14	TRBJ2-2	TRBD2	NA	CTSSQEVGLAGNTGELIF	TGTACCAGCAGCCAAGAAGTAGGACTAGCGGGAAACACCGGGGAGCTGATTTTT
TRBV5-6	TRBJ2-1	TRBD2	once	CANSLVSSGPSYNEQFF	TGTGCCAACAGCTTGGTGTCTAGCGGGCCCTCCTACAATGAGCAGTTCTTC
TRBV6-1	TRBJ2-1	NA	NA	CASREARGIYNEQFF	TGTGCCAGCAGAGAAGCGAGAGGGATCTACAATGAGCAGTTTTTC
TRBV12-3/TRBV12-4	TRBJ2-3	NA	NA	CASSLGGVSMQYF	TGTGCCAGCAGCCTGGGGGGCGTCAGTATGCAATATTTT
TRBV29-1	TRBJ2-2	NA	NA	CRVWTIAANTGELFF	TGCAGGGTTTGGACTATCGCGGCGAACACCGGGGAGCTGTTTTTT
TRBV29-1	TRBJ1-1	NA	NA	CSVGKVTFEVFF	TGCAGCGTTGGGAAGGTGACGTTTGAAGTCTTCTTT
TRBV4-2	TRBJ2-7	NA	NA	CTRSQDRNEQYF	TGTACCAGGAGCCAAGATCGAAACGAGCAGTACTTC
TRBV6-2/TRBV6-3	TRBJ2-1	NA	NA	CASSYQLVNKQFF	TGTGCCAGCAGTTACCAACTAGTCAATAAGCAGTTCTTC
TRBV9	TRBJ1-1	NA	many	CASSSRSDTEAFF	TGTGCCAGCAGCAGCAGGAGTGACACTGAAGCTTTCTTT
TRBV7-8	TRBJ2-4	NA	NA	CASSHHSSGLAKNIQYF	TGTGCCAGCAGCCACCATTCCAGCGGATTAGCCAAAAACATTCAGTACTTC
TRBV6-1	TRBJ1-2	TRBD1	NA	CASGEGRGQNTF	TGTGCCAGCGGTGAAGGCAGGGGGCAGAACACCTTC
TRBV29-1	TRBJ2-7	NA	NA	CGAGWGNHVQYF	TGCGGCGCGGGTTGGGGTAATCACGTGCAGTATTTC
TRBV4-2	TRBJ2-1	TRBD1	NA	CASILAGGQGNSEQFF	TGTGCCAGCATCCTCGCCGGGGGACAGGGGAACAGTGAGCAGTTCTTC
TRBV29-1	TRBJ2-1	NA	NA	CSDLPAQGSSYNEQSF	TGCAGTGACCTCCCGGCACAGGGAAGCTCCTATAACGAGCAGTCCTTC
TRBV4-2	TRBJ2-1	TRBD2	NA	CASNREVAGASYNGQFF	TGTGCCAGCAACCGAGAGGTAGCGGGGGCCTCCTACAATGGGCAGTTCTTC